The rows below give T cell receptor beta chains drawn from one sample of a study of blood T cell repertoires in COVID-19. Method: immunoSEQ multiplex PCR; TCRdb's copy keeps in-frame clones and lacks some. Of more than 200,000 clones listed, around 87% are singletons. The sequencing input was PBMCs or T cells enriched from blood (not recorded which). These receptors all stem from a woman between 50 and 59 years old who had recovered from COVID-19. CDR3s include the opening cysteine and the closing phenylalanine or tryptophan. The D gene is left open where the match is weak. Rows give clone size only sometimes, using once, few, many, or a class for an expanded clone.

J: TRBJ1-3
size: -
D: -
V: TRBV9
DNA: TGTGCCAGCAGCGACAACTCTGGAAACACCATATATTTT
CDR3: CASSDNSGNTIYF

J: TRBJ1-1
size: -
D: -
V: TRBV3-1/TRBV3-2
DNA: TGTGCCAGCAGCCTGCGGACAGAGATGAACACTGAAGCTTTCTTT
CDR3: CASSLRTEMNTEAFF

J: TRBJ1-1
size: -
D: TRBD1
V: TRBV7-9
DNA: TGTGCCAGCAGCTCCGGGACAGGGAGACCTGAAGCTTTCTTT
CDR3: CASSSGTGRPEAFF

J: TRBJ1-3
size: -
D: -
V: TRBV19
DNA: TGTGCCAGTACCGAGCGGAGCTCTGGAAACACCATATATTTT
CDR3: CASTERSSGNTIYF

J: TRBJ1-2
size: -
D: -
V: TRBV11-2
DNA: TGTGCCAGCAGCTTAGGGGGAGCAGGGGCGAAAGGCTACACCTTC
CDR3: CASSLGGAGAKGYTF

J: TRBJ2-3
size: -
D: -
V: TRBV7-9
DNA: TGTGCCAGCAGCTCTGGGACATTCGATACGCAGTATTTT
CDR3: CASSSGTFDTQYF

J: TRBJ2-6
size: -
D: -
V: TRBV7-6
DNA: TGTGCCAGCAGCCGAACAAGAAGCTCTGGGGCCAACGTCCTGACTTTC
CDR3: CASSRTRSSGANVLTF

J: TRBJ2-7
size: -
D: -
V: TRBV21-1
DNA: TGTGCCGGACGGGACAGACGATACGAGCAGTACTTC
CDR3: CAGRDRRYEQYF

J: TRBJ2-7
size: -
D: TRBD2
V: TRBV4-3
DNA: TGCGCCAGCAGCCAAGATGCGGGGGACGAGCAGTACTTC
CDR3: CASSQDAGDEQYF

J: TRBJ2-5
size: once
D: TRBD2
V: TRBV19
DNA: TGTGCCAGTAGTATTTTCGGACTAGCGGGAGATGAGACCCAGTACTTC
CDR3: CASSIFGLAGDETQYF

J: TRBJ2-7
size: once
D: TRBD2
V: TRBV4-1
DNA: TGCGCCAGCAGCCGGGGACTAGCGGGATCCTACGAGCAGTACTTC
CDR3: CASSRGLAGSYEQYF

J: TRBJ2-1
size: once
D: TRBD2
V: TRBV7-2
DNA: TGTGCCAGCATCCTTCACGGGACTAGCGGAGATGAGCAGTTCTTC
CDR3: CASILHGTSGDEQFF

J: TRBJ2-1
size: -
D: TRBD1
V: TRBV5-1
DNA: TGCGCCAGCAGCAAACCGGGACAGGGACCCAATGAGCAGTTCTTC
CDR3: CASSKPGQGPNEQFF

J: TRBJ2-2
size: -
D: TRBD2
V: TRBV27
DNA: TGTGCCAGCAGTTCCCGATCGGCGGGAGGCCTATATACCGGGGAGCTGTTTTTT
CDR3: CASSSRSAGGLYTGELFF

J: TRBJ1-4
size: -
D: -
V: TRBV18
DNA: TGTGCCAGCTCACCACCTTCAACAACTAATGAAAAACTGTTTTTT
CDR3: CASSPPSTTNEKLFF

J: TRBJ1-1
size: -
D: TRBD1
V: TRBV18
DNA: TGTGCCAGCTCACCCGGGACAGGGGATCCTTTCTTT
CDR3: CASSPGTGDPFF

J: TRBJ2-7
size: -
D: -
V: TRBV11-2
DNA: TGTGCCAGCAGCTCCTCTACAGGGCCCTACGAGCAGTACTTC
CDR3: CASSSSTGPYEQYF

J: TRBJ1-4
size: -
D: -
V: TRBV9
DNA: TGTGCCAGCAGCGGCCTGGGGGGTACTAATGAAAAACTGTTTTTT
CDR3: CASSGLGGTNEKLFF

J: TRBJ2-7
size: -
D: TRBD2
V: TRBV4-1
DNA: TGCGCCAGCAGCCAAGTACTAGCGGGAGATTACGAGCAGTACTTC
CDR3: CASSQVLAGDYEQYF

J: TRBJ1-1
size: -
D: -
V: TRBV6-6
DNA: TGTGCCAGCAGTTACCTCAGTCGAGGGAACGCTGAAGCTTTCTTT
CDR3: CASSYLSRGNAEAFF

J: TRBJ2-3
size: -
D: -
V: TRBV28
DNA: TGTGCCAGCAGTTTACTCAGGGGCGCAAGCACAGATACGCAGTATTTT
CDR3: CASSLLRGASTDTQYF

J: TRBJ2-7
size: -
D: -
V: TRBV3-1/TRBV3-2
DNA: TGTGCCAGCTATAGCAGTGGCTCCTACGAGCAGTACTTC
CDR3: CASYSSGSYEQYF

J: TRBJ2-1
size: -
D: TRBD2
V: TRBV11-2
DNA: TGTGCCAGCACCACAACCGGGACTAGTAGCTATGAGCAGTTCTTC
CDR3: CASTTTGTSSYEQFF

J: TRBJ2-5
size: -
D: -
V: TRBV11-1
DNA: TGTGCCAGCAGCCCAGGACTTGGGGAGACCCAGTACTTC
CDR3: CASSPGLGETQYF

J: TRBJ1-1
size: -
D: -
V: TRBV30
DNA: TGTGCCTGGAGTGTAGGACAGTTTGGGACTGAAGCTTTCTTT
CDR3: CAWSVGQFGTEAFF

J: TRBJ2-3
size: -
D: -
V: TRBV2
DNA: TGTGCCAGCGTTTACACAGATACGCAGTATTTT
CDR3: CASVYTDTQYF